This T cell receptor (beta chain) was captured in a study of beta chain features in type 1 diabetes listed by TCRdb under 2018. About the full investigation: Mean age, gender distribution, total cell number and subset yield were not different between patients and healthy donors. In the study, TCRB repertoires of sorted circulating CD4+ T cell subsets from recently diagnosed type 1 diabetes patients were compared with those of matched healthy donors. A total of around 110,000,000 sorted cells were examined across all samples, and RNA yield correlated strongly with the number of cells per subset. Whereas all 30 or so donors provided naive and central memory subsets, regulatory and stem cell-like memory subsets were isolated from just 8 patients and roughly 8 healthy donors.

Each donor gave one peripheral blood draw, around 100 mL on average, collected into heparinised tubes. A BD FACSAria II was used to sort naive, central memory, regulatory and stem cell-like memory CD4+ T cells with a panel that included CD45RO, CCR7, CD25, CD127, CD95 and CD27. All sorted populations exceeded 95% purity. Right away, PBMCs were isolated by Lymphoprep density gradient centrifugation and were stained directly, with no culture step. To minimize batch effects, samples were stained and sorted in pairs, one healthy donor with one patient per experiment. This clone was observed a handful of times. It has no known antigen specificity. No qualities accompany the bases; no much larger clone lies one base away. What the study reported, not specific to this receptor: Because the HLA sub-analyses included only small numbers of individuals, any influence of HLA type on TCRB rearrangement was left unresolved. Naive, central memory and regulatory TCRB repertoires appeared to be more similar among patients than among healthy donors. Because cDNA was sequenced instead of genomic DNA, highly expressing activated cells could be over-represented, though the groups showed no difference in activation or CD3 levels. At VDJ recombination sites, patients with type 1 diabetes made fewer insertions and deleted more nucleotides, a pattern implying thymic rearrangement abnormalities. In all four CD4+ subsets, TCRB CDR3 length was moderately but significantly shorter in type 1 diabetes patients. PCR might favor shorter templates, but patient and control samples were amplified and corrected together, so any skew would affect both groups equally.

All of the isolated RNA was reverse transcribed with the High Capacity cDNA Reverse Transcription Kit, so expressed TCRB transcripts were sequenced. Deep immunoSEQ sequencing was performed on naive, central memory and regulatory T cell samples, with an average of roughly 3.6 million total reads per sample. Sorted cells were lysed in RLT buffer, and RNA was extracted using DNase-treated RNeasy Micro or Mini kits according to cell number. To prevent cross-contamination, each cell subset was processed individually, whereas patient and healthy donor samples were processed jointly. The immunoSEQ multiplex PCR was used to amplify TCRB sequences from cDNA, yielding 87-bp fragments that span the CDR3 region. Amplicons were sequenced on the Illumina HiSeq platform. For the original study's pipeline: PCR bias was computationally corrected using synthetic template baselines, reads within Hamming distance 2 were collapsed, and singletons that could not be merged were discarded. Reads were aligned against IMGT to assign V, D and J genes, CDR3 length and insertions or deletions at six rearrangement sites. Within each subset, clonotype counts were normalized to the number of sorted cells before true diversity and Gini coefficients were calculated with the tcR R package. The overlap coefficient, calculated on TCRB nucleotide sequences, was used to measure repertoire sharing. What TCRdb holds here is the immuneACCESS table cut down to in-frame rearrangements. Part of the clones is not present; checked against another copy, under half of the missing clones reflect an unresolved V gene, and the others are unexplained. V and J calls and clone size come straight from that table; D and trimming were deduced from the DNA. The sample table holds about 340,000 clones, of which approximately 9.7% were seen once. Roughly 0.99% of the sample is held by the ten biggest clonotypes.

The TCR comes from a man between 25 and 39 years old with type 1 diabetes. The sequencing sample was made of central memory CD4+ T cells from blood.

The CDR3 region has the sequence CASSLGAGIYNEQFF. The nucleotide sequence is TGTGCCAGCAGCTTAGGCGCAGGGATCTACAATGAGCAGTTCTTC. The chain couples TRBV7-8 to TRBJ2-1; TRBD1 could be the D gene, as 5 bases match. CDR1 and CDR2 (SGHVS, FQNEAQ) derive from the germline V gene. Reading from cysteine to phenylalanine, the CDR3 counts 15 amino acids. The CDR3 DNA has 45 bases and is translated from base 1. V drops 1 base and J drops 3 bases, leaving 10 bases in between.